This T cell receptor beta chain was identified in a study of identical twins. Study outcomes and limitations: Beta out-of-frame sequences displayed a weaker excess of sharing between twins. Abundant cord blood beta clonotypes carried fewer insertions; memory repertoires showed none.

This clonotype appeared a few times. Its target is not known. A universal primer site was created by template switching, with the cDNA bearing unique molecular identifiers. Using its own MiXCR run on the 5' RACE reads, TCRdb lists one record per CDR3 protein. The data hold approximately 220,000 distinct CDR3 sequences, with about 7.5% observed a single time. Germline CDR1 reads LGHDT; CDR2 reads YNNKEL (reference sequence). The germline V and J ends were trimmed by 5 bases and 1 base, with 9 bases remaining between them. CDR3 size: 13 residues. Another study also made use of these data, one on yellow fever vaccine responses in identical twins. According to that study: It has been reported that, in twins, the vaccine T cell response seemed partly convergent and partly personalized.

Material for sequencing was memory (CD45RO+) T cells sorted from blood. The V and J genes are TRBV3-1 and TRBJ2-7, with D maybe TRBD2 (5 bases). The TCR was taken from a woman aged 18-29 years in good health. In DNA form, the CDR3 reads TGTGCCAGCAGCGGAGGCCTTTCCTACGAGCAGTACTTC. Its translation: CASSGGLSYEQYF.